The sequence of this T cell receptor beta chain was determined in a study of cytomegalovirus exposure and HLA in healthy donors. Study in general: From donors who were HLA-typed, an early data release held approximately 84 million unique TCRs.

The PCR used 60 Vbeta and 13 Jbeta primers. The data were produced by immunoSEQ multiplex PCR, yet TCRdb's version contains in-frame clones alone and is incomplete. The sample consists of hundreds of thousands of clones, about four fifths of them appearing once. With 3 bases clipped from V and 6 bases from J, the junction kept 7 bases outside the gene matches. Per the germline V gene, CDR1 is SGHRS and CDR2 is YFSETQ. This CDR3 has 16 residues. This sequence originates from a man younger than 45 in good health and CMV-seronegative. The sequencing sample was made of PBMCs. The chain couples TRBV5-1 to TRBJ2-1; TRBD2 aligns across 12 bases. This chain's CDR3 is CASSSEAGLAGNEQFF. In DNA, the CDR3 is TGCGCCAGCAGCTCAGAGGCGGGACTAGCGGGCAATGAGCAGTTCTTC.